This section outlines one TCR beta chain sequence together with its context. Its antigen is still unknown. This sample includes further DNA sequences coding for the same CDR3. This entry is derived from a study of shared clonotypes between healthy human individuals. Study-wide results and caveats: Clonotypes that were shared across a few donors made up approximately 5% of naive CD4 clonotypes.

Each subset's genomic DNA was split evenly across several immunoSEQ plates. Replicate sorted-subset PCRs were loaded with around 200 ng DNA, 29,000 or so T cell genomes. The repertoire was sequenced with immunoSEQ multiplex PCR; TCRdb's copy has only in-frame clones and lacks some. The sample has about 600,000 clones; 97% are singletons. The germline V gene encodes CDR1 SNHLY and CDR2 FYNNEI. With 3 bases removed from V and 0 bases from J, the gap between germline ends came to 6 bases. The CDR3 length is 14 residues. The TCR sequence derives from a young woman in good health. The sequenced sample consisted of naive CD4+ T cells sorted from blood. Stated subset: CD45RA+ positively selected. The chain combines TRBV2 with TRBJ2-1, with D unclear. Here the CDR3 reads CASSDRSSYNEQFF. The CDR3 nucleotides are TGTGCCAGCAGTGACAGGAGCTCCTACAATGAGCAGTTCTTC.